This T cell receptor beta chain was sequenced during a study of human thymus T cells. Donor material was obtained from healthy Finnish infants undergoing corrective surgery for congenital heart defects. TCRdb's copy holds only in-frame clones and misses some; the assay was immunoSEQ multiplex PCR. The table has tens of thousands of clones, 94% seen once; the top ten hold about 0.12%. Specimen: blood. The sequence came from a boy under two years old with a congenital heart defect but otherwise immunologically healthy.

The CDR3 coding sequence is TGTGCCAGCAGCCTTTCGAGGGGGGACAGGATTAACTATGGCTACACCTTC. Protein product: CASSLSRGDRINYGYTF. V is TRBV11-2 and J is TRBJ1-2; 8 nucleotides line up with TRBD1. This CDR3 is 17 amino acids long. V gave up 5 bases and J gave up 1 base; unmatched junction bases: 12. Per germline, CDR1 SGHAT and CDR2 FQNNGV.